This TCR beta chain was found in a study of T cell changes during pregnancy in multiple sclerosis. This clone appeared once. Sequencing used immunoSEQ multiplex PCR; TCRdb keeps in-frame clones, though not all of them. The sample yields 88,000 or so clones, 90% to 95% seen once. CDR1 and CDR2 from the germline V gene are SGHRS and YFSETQ. There are 14 residues in the CDR3. With V trimmed by 4 bases and J by 3 bases, 7 bases remained unmatched. The clonotype comes from a female donor with multiple sclerosis, enrolled in a pregnancy study. The chain recombines TRBV5-1 with TRBJ2-7; 7 bases map to TRBD1. Source: peripheral blood, taken before pregnancy. This CDR3 reads CASSPGQDRYEQYF. Here the CDR3 DNA reads TGCGCCAGCAGCCCAGGACAGGACCGCTACGAGCAGTACTTC.